Listed below are T cell receptor beta chains from one sample, sequenced in a study of blood T cell repertoires in COVID-19. Measured with immunoSEQ multiplex PCR; TCRdb has only the in-frame clones, and not every one. Of about 70,000 clones detected, around 85% appear once; the ten largest clones hold approximately 16%. Sequencing was carried out using peripheral blood. The origin of the receptors is a man aged 40-49 years with COVID-19, enrolled during active disease. The CDR3 runs from the conserved cysteine through the conserved F or W. A D gene is named only where the DNA matches it firmly. Some rows have no size entry. The others give once, few or many, or a class for an expanded clone.

J | V | D | size | CDR3 | DNA
TRBJ1-1 | TRBV7-8 | . | . | CASSLVSFGQLNTEAFF | TGTGCCAGCAGCTTAGTTTCTTTTGGACAGCTAAACACTGAAGCTTTCTTT
TRBJ1-4 | TRBV28 | TRBD1 | . | CASAQGALNEKLFF | TGTGCCAGCGCGCAGGGGGCATTAAATGAAAAACTGTTTTTT
TRBJ1-2 | TRBV3-1/TRBV3-2 | . | . | CASSQGGGVGGYTF | TGTGCCAGCAGCCAAGGCGGCGGGGTTGGTGGCTACACCTTC
TRBJ1-6 | TRBV2 | . | . | CASKETQDSPLHF | TGTGCCAGCAAGGAGACTCAAGATTCACCCCTCCACTTT
TRBJ2-5 | TRBV7-2 | TRBD1 | . | CASSPGDRKETQYF | TGTGCCAGCAGCCCAGGGGACAGAAAAGAGACCCAGTACTTC
TRBJ1-3 | TRBV12-3/TRBV12-4 | . | . | CASSFRRNTIYF | TGTGCCAGCAGTTTTAGAAGAAACACCATATATTTT
TRBJ2-3 | TRBV25-1 | TRBD2 | . | CASSGLLAGLTDTQYF | TGTGCCAGCAGTGGGTTATTAGCGGGGCTCACAGATACGCAGTATTTT
TRBJ1-5 | TRBV7-9 | . | . | CASDEGGNQPQHF | TGTGCCAGCGACGAGGGCGGCAATCAGCCCCAGCATTTT
TRBJ2-5 | TRBV19 | TRBD1 | . | CASSAPGGGETQYF | TGTGCCAGTAGCGCACCAGGGGGCGGGGAGACCCAGTACTTC
TRBJ1-4 | TRBV28 | TRBD1 | . | CASRGQGRNEKLFF | TGTGCCAGCAGAGGACAGGGCAGAAATGAAAAACTGTTTTTT
TRBJ1-2 | TRBV5-5 | . | . | CASSSPGVSGGYTF | TGTGCCAGCAGCTCCCCTGGGGTTTCGGGGGGCTACACCTTC
TRBJ2-2 | TRBV6-5 | TRBD2 | . | CASRPGLAGTGELFF | TGTGCCAGCAGACCCGGACTAGCGGGGACTGGGGAGCTGTTTTTT
TRBJ1-6 | TRBV5-3 | TRBD1 | . | CARSSYRGADSPLHF | TGTGCCAGAAGCTCTTACAGGGGGGCGGATTCACCCCTCCACTTT
TRBJ2-5 | TRBV12-1 | . | few | CASRAGLYQETQYF | TGTGCCAGCCGAGCGGGCCTGTACCAAGAGACCCAGTACTTC
TRBJ1-2 | TRBV4-2 | . | . | CASSQVSSNYGYTF | TGTGCCAGCAGCCAAGTCTCCTCTAACTATGGCTACACCTTC
TRBJ2-7 | TRBV30 | . | . | CAWSVLETEQYF | TGTGCCTGGAGTGTATTGGAGACCGAGCAGTACTTC
TRBJ2-7 | TRBV5-8 | TRBD2 | . | CASSLSGTSGAEQYF | TGTGCCAGCAGCTTGTCCGGGACTAGCGGCGCCGAGCAGTACTTC
TRBJ1-1 | TRBV5-1 | TRBD1 | . | CASSLGAGGWNTEAFF | TGCGCCAGCAGCTTGGGGGCAGGGGGATGGAACACTGAAGCTTTCTTT
TRBJ1-4 | TRBV2 | . | . | CASSELYEKLFF | TGTGCCAGCAGTGAACTTTATGAAAAACTGTTTTTT
TRBJ1-2 | TRBV6-5 | TRBD1 | . | CAGWTGPYGYTF | TGTGCCGGTTGGACAGGGCCCTATGGCTACACCTTC
TRBJ1-6 | TRBV28 | TRBD1 | . | CASSPGQGGNSPLHF | TGTGCCAGCAGTCCCGGACAGGGTGGGAATTCACCCCTCCACTTT
TRBJ2-3 | TRBV6-1 | . | . | CASSEFRGRPDTQYF | TGTGCCAGCAGTGAATTTCGGGGGAGGCCAGATACGCAGTATTTT
TRBJ2-2 | TRBV5-6 | TRBD1 | . | CASSPAGTGNAGELFF | TGTGCCAGCAGCCCTGCCGGGACAGGGAACGCCGGGGAGCTGTTTTTT
TRBJ2-3 | TRBV5-4 | . | once | CASSSYTDTQYF | TGTGCCAGCAGCTCCTACACAGATACGCAGTATTTT
TRBJ1-1 | TRBV28 | TRBD1 | . | CASSHQDRGRFQAFF | TGTGCCAGCAGTCACCAGGACAGGGGGCGATTCCAAGCTTTCTTT
TRBJ1-3 | TRBV11-2 | . | . | CASSLDYGRGAGNTIYF | TGTGCCAGCAGCTTAGATTACGGGCGGGGAGCTGGAAACACCATATATTTT
TRBJ1-1 | TRBV5-1 | TRBD1 | . | CASNAGTADNTEAFF | TGCGCCAGCAATGCCGGGACAGCTGATAATACTGAAGCTTTCTTT
TRBJ1-5 | TRBV3-1/TRBV3-2 | . | . | CASSQDRGSQHF | TGTGCCAGCAGCCAAGATAGGGGGTCCCAGCATTTT
TRBJ2-5 | TRBV11-2 | TRBD2 | . | CASSLEGRLAGGETQYF | TGTGCCAGCAGCTTAGAGGGCAGACTAGCGGGGGGGGAGACCCAGTACTTC
TRBJ1-5 | TRBV7-2 | TRBD1 | . | CASSLAGPGGINQPQHF | TGTGCCAGCAGCTTAGCTGGACCAGGGGGCATAAATCAGCCCCAGCATTTT
TRBJ2-7 | TRBV5-1 | TRBD1 | . | CASSLGQGSFYEQYF | TGCGCCAGCAGCCTAGGACAGGGCTCCTTCTACGAGCAGTACTTC
TRBJ1-3 | TRBV20-1 | . | once | CSASDPISPDTIYF | TGCAGTGCTAGTGACCCCATTTCACCGGACACCATATATTTT
TRBJ2-1 | TRBV5-1 | TRBD1 | few | CASSLEDRPKVDEQFF | TGCGCCAGCAGCTTGGAGGACAGGCCCAAAGTCGATGAGCAGTTCTTC
TRBJ1-2 | TRBV30 | TRBD1 | . | CAWRKTGGPYGYTF | TGTGCCTGGAGGAAGACAGGGGGTCCCTATGGCTACACCTTC
TRBJ2-5 | TRBV27 | . | . | CASSSGNSAETQYF | TGTGCCAGCAGTTCCGGGAACAGTGCAGAGACCCAGTACTTC
TRBJ1-4 | TRBV27 | TRBD1 | . | CASSLGLTGHREKLFF | TGTGCCAGCAGTTTAGGGTTGACAGGGCATCGCGAAAAACTGTTTTTT
TRBJ2-7 | TRBV5-1 | . | . | CASSLGITGEQYF | TGCGCCAGCAGCTTGGGGATAACAGGCGAGCAGTACTTC
TRBJ1-6 | TRBV6-1 | TRBD1 | . | CASSEAPDRGYSPLHF | TGTGCCAGCAGTGAAGCGCCAGACAGGGGTTATTCACCCCTCCACTTT
TRBJ2-1 | TRBV3-1/TRBV3-2 | TRBD2 | once | CASSQDLLAGGYNEQFF | TGTGCCAGCAGCCAGGACCTTCTGGCGGGGGGGTACAATGAGCAGTTCTTC
TRBJ1-2 | TRBV6-1 | . | . | CASSEGGNYGYTF | TGTGCCAGCAGTGAAGGGGGCAACTATGGCTACACCTTC